This TCR beta chain was found in a study of blood T cell repertoires in COVID-19. As for the study in general: Samples came from the United States, Italy and Spain, spanning acute and convalescent COVID-19. The analysed material was cDNA or gDNA that came from T cells, B-cell-depleted T cells, or PBMCs.

Sequencing used immunoSEQ multiplex PCR; TCRdb keeps in-frame clones, though not all of them. The sample shows about 30,000 clones, nearly 90% of them seen only once. The CDR3 runs to 14 residues. V shed 2 bases and J shed 6 bases, with 14 bases lying between them. CDR1 is GTSNPN, CDR2 SVGIG, per germline (reference sequence). This sequence joins TRBV30 and TRBJ2-1; possible D gene TRBD2, 7 bases. This sequence originates from a human donor in a cohort sampled during active COVID-19. The sequencing input was peripheral blood. CDR3: CAWSWGGKVNEQFF. The CDR3 DNA follows: TGTGCCTGGAGTTGGGGGGGCAAAGTCAATGAGCAGTTCTTC.